The rows below give T cell receptor beta chains drawn from one sample of a study of T cell repertoires in cytomegalovirus infection. TCRdb processed the reads anew with MiXCR; each CDR3 protein has one entry. Counted here are around 310,000 distinct CDR3 sequences, roughly 16% occurring once; the ten biggest clones make up more than 10%. Sample: PBMCs. The receptor source for this set is a human donor in good health (CMV status not recorded). Some clones in this sample may be carry-over from other donors' samples. The CDR3 runs from the conserved cysteine through the conserved F or W. Fields, in order: J gene, D gene, clone size, V gene, CDR3 protein, CDR3 DNA. D genes are given only for firm matches. Size is stated for part of the rows, as once, few or many counts, or as a class when the clone is expanded.

TRBJ1-1 TRBD1 - TRBV2 CASRETGQNTEAFF TGTGCCAGCAGGGAGACAGGGCAGAACACTGAAGCTTTCTTT
TRBJ1-2 - few TRBV28 CASHAGESGYTF TGTGCCAGTCATGCAGGGGAATCTGGCTACACCTTC
TRBJ1-2 TRBD1 - TRBV29-1 CSVAVRGGVNYGYTF TGCAGCGTTGCAGTAAGAGGGGGCGTCAACTATGGCTACACCTTC
TRBJ1-4 TRBD1 many TRBV7-2 CASSSVRGREKLFF TGTGCCAGCAGCTCGGTTAGGGGGCGCGAAAAACTGTTTTTT
TRBJ1-5 - - TRBV28 CASILQGYSNQPQHF TGTGCCAGCATCTTACAGGGATATAGCAATCAGCCCCAGCATTTT
TRBJ2-4 TRBD1 few TRBV5-4 CASSSLRDRENIQYF TGTGCCAGCAGCTCTTTACGGGACAGAGAAAACATTCAGTACTTC
TRBJ2-1 - - TRBV20-1 CSARDFGAAGTYNEQFF TGCAGTGCTAGAGATTTTGGTGCGGCGGGGACCTACAATGAGCAGTTCTTC
TRBJ2-5 TRBD1 many TRBV6-6 CASSWDRLQETQYF TGTGCCAGCAGTTGGGACAGACTCCAAGAGACCCAGTACTTC
TRBJ2-5 - few TRBV20-1 CSALPGVNRLPSF TGCAGTGCACTCCCCGGGGTTAATCGCCTACCGTCTTTC
TRBJ2-5 - - TRBV20-1 CSTTPGHQAQETQYF TGCAGTACTACTCCGGGACATCAAGCCCAAGAGACCCAGTACTTC
TRBJ2-1 TRBD2 - TRBV6-5 CASRTLAGAYNEQFF TGTGCCAGCAGGACCCTAGCGGGAGCCTACAATGAGCAGTTCTTC
TRBJ2-2 - - TRBV19 CASSKGGSNTGELFF TGTGCCAGTAGTAAGGGGGGCTCGAACACCGGGGAGCTGTTTTTT
TRBJ2-1 TRBD2 many TRBV20-1 CSARRTSSMNEQFF TGCAGTGCTAGAAGGACTAGCTCCATGAATGAGCAGTTCTTC
TRBJ2-7 - many TRBV7-9 CASSYPVRADEQYF TGTGCCAGCAGCTACCCAGTCAGGGCGGACGAGCAGTACTTC
TRBJ2-1 - - TRBV11-3 CASSLVSLASQEEQFF TGTGCCAGCAGCTTAGTTTCGTTGGCTAGCCAGGAGGAGCAGTTCTTC
TRBJ2-7 - - TRBV4-1 CASSQLRGDTYEQYF TGCGCCAGCAGCCAGCTCAGGGGGGATACCTACGAGCAGTACTTC
TRBJ2-7 TRBD1 few TRBV6-2/TRBV6-3 CASNRQGVWYEQYF TGTGCCAGCAACCGACAGGGGGTTTGGTACGAGCAGTACTTC
TRBJ1-5 - many TRBV7-2 CASSLTEHQPQHF TGTGCCAGCAGCTTAACGGAGCATCAGCCCCAGCATTTT
TRBJ2-7 - - TRBV20-1 CSAGEGQHPYEQYF TGCAGTGCCGGGGAAGGACAGCACCCCTACGAGCAGTACTTC
TRBJ2-5 - - TRBV7-9 CASSLGVGGQEETQYF TGTGCCAGCAGCTTGGGTGTGGGGGGCCAAGAAGAGACCCAGTACTTC
TRBJ2-7 - - TRBV4-1 CASSQETTRGIYEQYF TGCGCCAGCAGCCAAGAAACTACGCGGGGTATCTACGAGCAGTACTTC
TRBJ2-7 - - TRBV5-4 CASSGDNPGLREQYF TGTGCCAGCAGCGGGGACAACCCGGGGCTACGCGAGCAGTACTTC
TRBJ1-1 - few TRBV2 CASRSDSLNTEAFF TGTGCCAGCAGAAGCGACAGCCTGAACACTGAAGCTTTCTTT
TRBJ2-3 - once TRBV4-2 CASSQGDVDTQYF TGTGCCAGCAGCCAAGGGGACGTCGATACGCAGTATTTT
TRBJ2-1 - - TRBV5-4 CASSTGGYSYNEQFF TGTGCCAGCAGCACCGGGGGTTACTCCTACAATGAGCAGTTCTTC
TRBJ1-5 - many TRBV20-1 CSARDSGRENQPQHF TGCAGTGCTAGAGATTCCGGCAGGGAGAATCAGCCCCAGCATTTT
TRBJ1-4 TRBD1 many TRBV4-2 CASSHPPGQENEKLFF TGTGCCAGCAGCCATCCCCCGGGACAGGAGAATGAAAAACTGTTTTTT
TRBJ1-4 TRBD1 - TRBV20-1 CSADRGLSNEKLFF TGCAGTGCAGACAGGGGGCTATCTAATGAAAAACTGTTTTTT
TRBJ1-5 - - TRBV20-1 CSAIRGDHSNQPQHF TGCAGTGCTATAAGGGGGGATCATAGCAATCAGCCCCAGCATTTT
TRBJ2-7 TRBD1 few TRBV15 CATSRDPTRTGGYEQYF TGTGCCACCAGCAGAGATCCCACGAGAACAGGGGGCTACGAGCAGTACTTC